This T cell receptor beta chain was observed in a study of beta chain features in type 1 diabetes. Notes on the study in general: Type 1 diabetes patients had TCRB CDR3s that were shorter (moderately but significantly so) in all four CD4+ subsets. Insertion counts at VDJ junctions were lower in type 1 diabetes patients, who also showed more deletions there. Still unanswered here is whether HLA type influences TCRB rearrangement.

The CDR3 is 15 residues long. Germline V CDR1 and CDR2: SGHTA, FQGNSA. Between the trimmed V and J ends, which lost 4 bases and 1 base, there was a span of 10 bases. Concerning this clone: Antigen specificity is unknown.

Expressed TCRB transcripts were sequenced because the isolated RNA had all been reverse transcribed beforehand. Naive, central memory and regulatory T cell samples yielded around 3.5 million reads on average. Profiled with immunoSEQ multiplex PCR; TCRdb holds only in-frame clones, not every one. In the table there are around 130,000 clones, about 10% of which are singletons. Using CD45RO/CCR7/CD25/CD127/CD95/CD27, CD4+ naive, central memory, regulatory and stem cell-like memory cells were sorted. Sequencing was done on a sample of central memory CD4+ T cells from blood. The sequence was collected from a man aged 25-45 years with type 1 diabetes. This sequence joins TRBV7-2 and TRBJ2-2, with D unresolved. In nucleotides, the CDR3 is TGTGCCAGCAGCTCTGAGACGGGGAACACCGGGGAGCTGTTTTTT. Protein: CASSSETGNTGELFF.